These 18 T cell receptor beta chains share one sample of origin, sequenced in a study of blood T cells in healthy people across ages. Primed by a sample-barcoded 5' primer and a J-beta primer mix, a second PCR proceeded for about 7 to 11 cycles. TCRdb reprocessed the 5' RACE reads with MiXCR, giving one entry per CDR3 protein. The sample yields roughly 1.5 million distinct CDR3 sequences, approximately 39% seen once. Sequencing was carried out using blood. All receptors derive from a woman aged 18-29 years in good health.

In its sample, this clonotype was seen a few times. The chain combines TRBV20-1 with TRBJ1-2, with TRBD1 as a possible D gene (5 bases). This CDR3 is built from 14 residues. V lost 7 bases and J 6 bases, leaving 21 bases between the germline ends. CDR1 is DFQATT, CDR2 SNEGSKA, per germline (reference sequence). The CDR3 DNA follows: TGCAGTGTTCCAACACAAGGGGCAGAAAATGGCTACACCTTC. Translating gives CSVPTQGAENGYTF.

Written as DNA, the CDR3 is TGTGCCAGCAGCCAAGGAGGAGGGGGCTCGATTTCACCCCTCCACTTT. This encodes CASSQGGGGSISPLHF. V and J are TRBV4-2 and TRBJ1-6, with 7 bases fitting TRBD1. V was pared by 1 base and J by 9 bases, with 9 bases of the junction left unmatched. The CDR3 has 16 residues. The germline V gene encodes CDR1 LGHNA and CDR2 YNFKEQ.

This clonotype came up many times. This chain connects TRBV25-1 to TRBJ2-1, with 7 bases that match TRBD2. The CDR3 length is 14 residues. CDR1 and CDR2 (germline): MGHDK, SYGVNS. Trimming took 2 bases from V and 2 from J; bases not matched to a gene: 0. This CDR3 is CASSESGAYNEQFF. The DNA for the CDR3 is TGTGCCAGCAGTGAAAGCGGGGCCTACAATGAGCAGTTCTTC.

The table lists this clonotype with a few counts. The rearrangement joins TRBV20-1 to TRBJ1-1; 8 bases fit TRBD1. Germline CDR1 reads DFQATT; CDR2 reads SNEGSKA (reference sequence). This CDR3 has 13 residues. The junction had 7 bases not matched to a gene; V was cut back by 6 bases and J by 4 bases. The CDR3 DNA reads as TGCAGTGCCCGGACAGGGCAGCGCACTGAAGCTTTCTTT. It yields the protein CSARTGQRTEAFF.

This sequence joins TRBV20-1 and TRBJ1-2; the match to TRBD1 covers 10 bases. The J segment lost 0 bases and the V segment lost 0 bases, leaving 7 bases of the junction unmatched. CDR3 length: 17 residues. CDR1 and CDR2 from the germline V gene are DFQATT and SNEGSKA (reference sequence). CDR3 region: CSARDWDRGDPNYGYTF. The CDR3 bases are TGCAGTGCTAGAGATTGGGACAGGGGTGACCCTAACTATGGCTACACCTTC.

This chain connects TRBV24-1 to TRBJ1-5; TRBD1 aligns across 10 bases. The CDR3 runs to 15 residues. Germline CDR1 KGHDR, CDR2 SFDVKD. V lost 5 bases and J lost 7; bases outside the gene matches: 7. CDR3 region: CATSAGTGDGQPQHF. The CDR3 nucleotides are TGTGCCACCAGTGCCGGGACAGGGGACGGGCAGCCCCAGCATTTT.

This clonotype showed up just a few times. The chain joins TRBV9 to TRBJ2-1; 11 bases fit TRBD2. The germline gives CDR1 SGDLS, CDR2 YYNGEE. CDR3 size: 18 residues. V was pared by 0 bases and J by 7 bases, with 12 bases of the junction left unmatched. CDR3 coding DNA: TGTGCCAGCAGCGTAGCCCTGTTAGCGGGGGGGGCGTCTAATGAGCAGTTCTTC. Residues: CASSVALLAGGASNEQFF.

Details on this clonotype: Sequence at one end of the junction differs from germline and may be a read error. This chain connects TRBV2 to TRBJ1-5; D call uncertain. The CDR3 runs to 14 residues. Germline V gene data show CDR1 as SNHLY and CDR2 as FYNNEI. This CDR3 reads CASSEGWNRQPKHF. CDR3 bases: TGTGCCAGCAGTGAAGGGTGGAATCGTCAGCCCAAGCATTTT.

The chain is built from TRBV27 and TRBJ2-1; 9 bases match TRBD2. Trimming took 7 bases from V and 6 from J; bases not matched to a gene: 10. The CDR3 is 15 amino acids. In germline, CDR1 is MNHEY, CDR2 SMNVEV (reference sequence). The CDR3 protein is CASTKAGGSVNEQFF. The CDR3 region has the DNA TGTGCCAGCACTAAGGCGGGGGGGTCTGTCAATGAGCAGTTCTTC.

This clonotype turned up a few times. This sequence joins TRBV12-3 or TRBV12-4 and TRBJ2-7, with D possibly TRBD2 on 5 matching bases. The CDR3 runs 13 residues. Trimming took off 8 bases at V and 6 bases at J, with 17 bases between the two ends. CDR3 sequence: CASVNVAGREQYF. CDR3 nucleotide sequence: TGTGCCAGCGTAAACGTGGCGGGCCGCGAGCAGTACTTC.

This clonotype was counted between two and nine times. The chain has TRBV20-1 and TRBJ1-2; D is uncertain. The CDR3 is 12 residues long. The germline V and J ends were trimmed by 2 bases and 9 bases, with 13 bases remaining between them. Germline loops: CDR1 DFQATT, CDR2 SNEGSKA (reference sequence). For the CDR3, the DNA is TGCAGTGCTAGACAGGCCCACGGTAGCTACACCTTC. Its translation is CSARQAHGSYTF.

This rearrangement joins TRBV29-1 to TRBJ1-1, with 8 nucleotides matching TRBD1. V lost 7 bases, J lost 4 bases, and 8 bases stayed unmatched. CDR3 length equals 13 residues. Germline lookup yields CDR1 SQVTM and CDR2 ANQGSEA. The CDR3 spells CSGGSGGLTEAFF. DNA of the CDR3: TGCAGCGGGGGGTCAGGGGGCCTCACTGAAGCTTTCTTT.

In this sample, this clonotype turned up a few times. This chain joins TRBV7-2 and TRBJ1-2; 8 bases are a match to TRBD1. Losses at the gene ends were 4 bases for V and 6 bases for J; bases not matched to a gene: 7. CDR1 is SGHTA and CDR2 is FQGNSA in the germline V gene. CDR3 length: 14 amino acids. DNA for the CDR3: TGTGCCAGCAGCTCCCCGGCAGGGGGCAATGGCTACACCTTC. Translating gives CASSSPAGGNGYTF.

The CDR3 spells CASSLLLGKGNTIYF. The DNA for the CDR3 is TGTGCCAGCAGCTTGTTGTTAGGGAAGGGGAACACCATATATTTT. V gene TRBV7-2 combines with J gene TRBJ1-3; D might be TRBD1 (5 bases). The germline CDR1 and CDR2 sequences are SGHTA and FQGNSA. The CDR3 length is 15 residues. Trimming left V 3 bases short and J 7 bases short, with 16 bases between.

The genes are TRBV9 and TRBJ2-7; weak D call: TRBD2 (5 bases). CDR3 length: 16 residues. Trimming removed 0 bases from V and 0 bases from J, with 13 bases in between. Germline V gives CDR1 SGDLS, CDR2 YYNGEE. The CDR3 protein is CASSVGARRASYEQYF. CDR3 DNA: TGTGCCAGCAGCGTAGGAGCTAGGCGGGCCTCCTACGAGCAGTACTTC.

The chain carries TRBV12-3 or TRBV12-4 and TRBJ2-5, with TRBD2 matching over 9 bases. The length of the CDR3 is 17 residues. The V and J ends lost 5 bases and 11 bases, in that order; junction bases with no gene match: 21. The CDR3 sequence: CASSTSLTSGPWNEQYF. The CDR3 DNA reads TGTGCCAGCAGTACCTCCCTGACTAGCGGCCCTTGGAATGAGCAGTACTTC.

This clonotype was counted only a few times. DNA for the CDR3: TGTGCCAGCAGACCCGGGGCCCATAATGAAAAACTGTTTTTT. It specifies CASRPGAHNEKLFF. This chain uses TRBV7-2 with TRBJ1-4, with D perhaps matching TRBD1 (5 bases). The CDR3 spans 14 residues. Germline CDR1 and CDR2: SGHTA and FQGNSA. V lost 6 bases and J 4 bases, leaving 12 bases between the germline ends.

This clonotype has only a few counts. The chain uses TRBV20-1 and TRBJ2-5, with D possibly matching TRBD2 (5 bases). Germline V CDR1 and CDR2: DFQATT, SNEGSKA (reference sequence). CDR3 length: 11 residues. The CDR3, as DNA: TGCAGCAGCCTGCGGGAAGAGACCCAGTACTTC. Translating gives CSSLREETQYF.